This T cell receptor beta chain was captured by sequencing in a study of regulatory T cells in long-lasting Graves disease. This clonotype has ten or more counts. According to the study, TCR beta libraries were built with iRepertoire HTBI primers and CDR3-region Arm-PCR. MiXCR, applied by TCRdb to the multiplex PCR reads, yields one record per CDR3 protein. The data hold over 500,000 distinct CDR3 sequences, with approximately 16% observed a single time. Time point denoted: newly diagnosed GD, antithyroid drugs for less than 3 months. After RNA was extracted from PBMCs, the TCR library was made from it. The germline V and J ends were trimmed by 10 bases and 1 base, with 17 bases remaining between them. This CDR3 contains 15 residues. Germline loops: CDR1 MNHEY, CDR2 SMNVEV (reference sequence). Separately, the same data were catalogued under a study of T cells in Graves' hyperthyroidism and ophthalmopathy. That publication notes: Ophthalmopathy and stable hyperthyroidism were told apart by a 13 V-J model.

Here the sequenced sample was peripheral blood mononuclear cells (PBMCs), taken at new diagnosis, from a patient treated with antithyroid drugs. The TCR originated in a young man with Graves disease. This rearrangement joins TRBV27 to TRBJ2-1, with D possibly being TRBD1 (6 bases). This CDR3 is CATHGGRESYNEQFF. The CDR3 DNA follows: TGTGCCACCCATGGGGGCAGGGAATCCTACAATGAGCAGTTCTTC.